The entry that follows covers one TCR beta chain sequence. Its specificity is not known. Template switching created a universal primer site, and the cDNA included unique molecular identifiers. From the 5' RACE reads, TCRdb called clonotypes with MiXCR, one entry per CDR3 protein. This table holds nearly 650,000 distinct CDR3 sequences, about 7.1% found once. These data originate in a study of identical twins. Study-level results: Recombination models fit unrelated individuals' TCR alpha sharing but underestimated twins'. Diverse VJ usage suggested most zero-insertion clonotypes were not invariant T cells. Excess sharing between twins was weaker in beta out-of-frame sequences.

Germline values: CDR1 SGHAT, CDR2 FQNNGV. The CDR3 runs to 14 residues. The V end lost 1 base, the J end lost 2 bases, and 7 bases lay between the germline ends. These data were also reused for a study on yellow fever vaccine responses in identical twins.

The J gene is TRBJ2-3, the V gene TRBV11-2; D unresolved. The origin of this receptor is a woman under 30 in good health. Sequencing input: PBMCs. For the CDR3, the DNA is TGTGCCAGCAGCTTAGTGGCGTACACAGATACGCAGTATTTT. Translating gives CASSLVAYTDTQYF.